A single TCR beta chain is shown here with its context. The entry originates in a study of T cell changes during pregnancy in multiple sclerosis. Here immunoSEQ multiplex PCR was the method, and the copy in TCRdb shows in-frame clones only, minus some. The table includes roughly 100,000 clones, roughly 89% detected once. Germline V lookup: CDR1 SGHTA, CDR2 FQGTGA. Trimming left V 9 bases short and J 6 bases short, with 11 bases between. This CDR3 has 12 residues. Specimen: peripheral blood, collected before pregnancy. The chain employs TRBV7-3 and TRBJ2-2; possible D gene TRBD1, 6 bases. This TCR came from a female donor with multiple sclerosis, enrolled in a pregnancy study. CDR3 coding DNA: TGTGCCAGTACAGGGAGCCCCGGGGAGCTGTTTTTT. Translation: CASTGSPGELFF.